Listed below are T cell receptor beta chains from one sample, sequenced in a study of spatial heterogeneity in lung cancer. TCRdb reprocessed the 5' RACE reads via MiXCR and lists one record per CDR3 protein. Here the sample spans 35,000 to 45,000 distinct CDR3 sequences, about 7.2% being singletons. Sequencing used PBMCs, obtained at surgery. The receptors stem from a female donor with early-stage non-small cell lung cancer. The CDR3 runs from the conserved cysteine through the conserved F or W.

J: TRBJ1-5; length: 15; V: TRBV19; CDR3: CASYPSGRGNQPQHF
J: TRBJ2-3; length: 17; V: TRBV10-3; CDR3: CAISERGRATVTDTQYF
J: TRBJ2-1; length: 12; V: TRBV3-1; CDR3: CASSQGAVGQFF
J: TRBJ1-3; length: 15; V: TRBV2; CDR3: CASRWTGGSGNTIYF
J: TRBJ2-7; length: 16; V: TRBV10-1; CDR3: CASSEGPGTSGYEQYF
J: TRBJ1-2; length: 16; V: TRBV11-1; CDR3: CASSSGSGRGDYGYTF
J: TRBJ2-5; length: 16; V: TRBV6-2/TRBV6-3; CDR3: CASSYPPRGRRETQYF
J: TRBJ1-6; length: 15; V: TRBV6-5; CDR3: CASSPTGTVNSPLHF
J: TRBJ2-5; length: 14; V: TRBV3-1; CDR3: CASSQEGSAETQYF
J: TRBJ1-5; length: 17; V: TRBV20-1; CDR3: CSARDQEAGGPNQPQHF
J: TRBJ2-5; length: 15; V: TRBV11-2; CDR3: CASSLPGTLRETQYF
J: TRBJ1-4; length: 15; V: TRBV7-7; CDR3: CASSLGGHPNEKLFF
J: TRBJ2-7; length: 15; V: TRBV5-1; CDR3: CASSETGVLMYEQYF
J: TRBJ2-7; length: 16; V: TRBV19; CDR3: CASSIVFGQGAYEQYF
J: TRBJ2-7; length: 16; V: TRBV3-1; CDR3: CASSQDPQGAAYEQYF
J: TRBJ2-3; length: 14; V: TRBV5-1; CDR3: CASRTSGGDKTQYF
J: TRBJ2-5; length: 17; V: TRBV7-2; CDR3: CASSLGISGGYQETQYF
J: TRBJ2-7; length: 14; V: TRBV19; CDR3: CASSIGGRTYEQYF
J: TRBJ2-7; length: 11; V: TRBV20-1; CDR3: CSVGSQYEQYF
J: TRBJ1-6; length: 16; V: TRBV11-2; CDR3: CASSFGGISYNSPLHF
J: TRBJ1-2; length: 14; V: TRBV5-8; CDR3: CASSLDSAAYGYTF
J: TRBJ2-7; length: 11; V: TRBV20-1; CDR3: CSARGDVEELF
J: TRBJ2-1; length: 14; V: TRBV20-1; CDR3: CSARVPTSYNEQFF
J: TRBJ2-3; length: 12; V: TRBV18; CDR3: CASGGRLDTQYF